This T cell receptor beta chain was obtained from a study of T cells expressing NK-cell markers. Turning to the study itself: Sorted CD3+CD56+NKG2C+, CD3+CD56+NKG2C- and CD3+CD56-NKG2C+ T-cell subsets were beta-chain profiled. The study sequenced eight donors, seven HCMV-seropositive and one seronegative.

Germline V CDR1 and CDR2: SQVTM, ANQGSEA. The CDR3 totals 16 residues. Study-level findings and limits: Of CD8+ T cells, roughly 1.0-7.0% belonged to dominant NKG2C+ clonotypes in 5 or 6 donors. A handful of donors showed these clonotypes also leading the CD3+CD56-NKG2C+ fraction.

Details on this clonotype: What it binds is not known.

From its re-call of the 5' RACE reads, TCRdb lists each CDR3 protein once, without DNA. Its listing shows approximately 550,000 distinct CDR3 sequences. The sequence was obtained from a man aged 18 to 30 in good health. The gene calls are TRBV29-1 and TRBJ2-1; TCRdb's D call, TRBD1, is unchecked because there is no DNA. The sample comprised blood T cells: a sorted CD56 or NKG2C T cell subset, CD4+ or CD8+ T cells, or bulk PBMC T cells (not recorded which). CDR3 in amino acids: CSVEPPTGGSYNEQFF.